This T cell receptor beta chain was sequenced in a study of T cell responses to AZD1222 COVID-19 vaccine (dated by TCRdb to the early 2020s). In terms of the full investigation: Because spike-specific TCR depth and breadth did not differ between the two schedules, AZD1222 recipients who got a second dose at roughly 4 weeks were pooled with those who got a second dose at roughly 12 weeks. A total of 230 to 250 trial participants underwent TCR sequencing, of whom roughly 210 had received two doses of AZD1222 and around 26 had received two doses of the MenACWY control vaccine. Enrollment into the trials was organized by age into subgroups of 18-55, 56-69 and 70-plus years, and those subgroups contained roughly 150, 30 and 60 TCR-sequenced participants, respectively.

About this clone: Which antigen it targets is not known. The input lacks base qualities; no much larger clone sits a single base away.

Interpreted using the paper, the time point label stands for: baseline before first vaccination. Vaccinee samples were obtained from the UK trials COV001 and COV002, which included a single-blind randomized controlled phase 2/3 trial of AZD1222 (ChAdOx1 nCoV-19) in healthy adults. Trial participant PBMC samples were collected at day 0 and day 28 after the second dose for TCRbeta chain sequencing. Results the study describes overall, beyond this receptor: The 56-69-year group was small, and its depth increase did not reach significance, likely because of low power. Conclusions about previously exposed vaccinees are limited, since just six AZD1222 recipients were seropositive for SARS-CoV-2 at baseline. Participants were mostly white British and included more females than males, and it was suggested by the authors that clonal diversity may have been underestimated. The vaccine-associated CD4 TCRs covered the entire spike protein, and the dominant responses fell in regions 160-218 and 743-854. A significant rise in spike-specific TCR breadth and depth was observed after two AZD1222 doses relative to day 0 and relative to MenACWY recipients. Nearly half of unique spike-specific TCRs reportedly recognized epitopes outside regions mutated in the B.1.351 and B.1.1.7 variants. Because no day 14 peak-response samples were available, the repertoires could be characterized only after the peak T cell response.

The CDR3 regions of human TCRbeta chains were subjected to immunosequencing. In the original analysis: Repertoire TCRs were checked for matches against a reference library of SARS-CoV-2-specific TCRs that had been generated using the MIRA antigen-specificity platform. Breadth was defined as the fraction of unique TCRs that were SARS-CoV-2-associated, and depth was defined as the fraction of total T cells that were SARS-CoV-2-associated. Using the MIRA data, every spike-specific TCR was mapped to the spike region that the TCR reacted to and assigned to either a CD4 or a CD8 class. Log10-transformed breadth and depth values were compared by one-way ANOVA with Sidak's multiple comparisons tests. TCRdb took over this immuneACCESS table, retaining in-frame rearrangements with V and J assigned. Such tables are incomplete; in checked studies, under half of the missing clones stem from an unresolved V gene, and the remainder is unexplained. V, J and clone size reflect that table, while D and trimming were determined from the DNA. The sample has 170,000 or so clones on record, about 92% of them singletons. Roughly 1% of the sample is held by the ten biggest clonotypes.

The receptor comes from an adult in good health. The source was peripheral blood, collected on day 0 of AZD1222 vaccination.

The bases are TGTGCCAGCAGCCAAGAGGACACTAATTCACCCCTCCACTTT. It specifies CASSQEDTNSPLHF. The rearranged segments are TRBV3-1 (or the pseudogene TRBV3-2) and TRBJ1-6; the D gene is perhaps TRBD1, on 5 matching bases. Including the terminal cysteine and phenylalanine, the CDR3 comprises 14 residues. Kept here is only the CDR3 DNA, which spans 42 bases and is read in frame from base 1. As encoded in the germline V gene (reference sequence), CDR1 is LGHDT while CDR2 is YNNKEL. V is shortened by 0 bases, J by 6 bases, and the region joining them spans 6 bases.